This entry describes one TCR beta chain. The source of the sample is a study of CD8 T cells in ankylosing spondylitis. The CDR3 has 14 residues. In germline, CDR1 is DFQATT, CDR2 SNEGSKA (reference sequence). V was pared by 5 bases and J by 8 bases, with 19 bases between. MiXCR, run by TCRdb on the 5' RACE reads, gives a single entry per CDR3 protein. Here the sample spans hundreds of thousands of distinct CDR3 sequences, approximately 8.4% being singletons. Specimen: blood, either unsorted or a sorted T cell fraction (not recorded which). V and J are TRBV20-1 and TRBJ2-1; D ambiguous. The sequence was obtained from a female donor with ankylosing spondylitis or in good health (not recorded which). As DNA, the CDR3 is TGCAGTGCTTCGGACGGCGAAAAGTCTGATGAGCAGTTCTTC. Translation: CSASDGEKSDEQFF.